One and the same sample provided the 4 T cell receptor beta chains below, sequenced in a study of STAT3 mutations in large granular lymphocyte leukemia. Overall study findings and caveats: Every T-cell large granular lymphocyte leukemia patient had at least one immunodominant TCR beta clonotype.

Sequencing used immunoSEQ multiplex PCR; TCRdb keeps in-frame clones, though not all of them. This sample has about 42,000 clones, with roughly 77% found just once. No antigen has been assigned to these receptors. The sample taken for sequencing was PBMCs. The receptor set was obtained from a human donor with T large granular lymphocyte leukemia. Some clones in this sample may be carry-over from other donors' samples.

The chain combines TRBV10-3 with TRBJ2-3; 15 nucleotides align to TRBD2. This CDR3 has 16 amino acids. V shed 6 bases, J shed 3 bases, and the junction held 4 bases outside the gene matches. In germline, CDR1 is ENHRY, CDR2 SYGVKD. Here the CDR3 reads CAISAGTSGGTDTQYF. CDR3 DNA sequence: TGTGCCATCAGCGCCGGGACTAGCGGGGGGACAGATACGCAGTATTTT.

This clone appeared a few times. The chain carries TRBV5-1 and TRBJ1-2; D remains ambiguous. Germline V lookup: CDR1 SGHRS, CDR2 YFSETQ. With 0 bases removed from V and 3 bases from J, the gap between germline ends came to 3 bases. The CDR3 has 12 residues. The CDR3 DNA is TGCGCCAGCAGCTTGGAAGACTATGGCTACACCTTC. Amino acid sequence: CASSLEDYGYTF.

CDR3 DNA: TGCGCCAGCAAACGTGGAGATGCCCCAGATACGCAGTATTTT. It specifies CASKRGDAPDTQYF. The gene calls are TRBV5-1 and TRBJ2-3; D not certain. V was trimmed by 6 bases and J by 4 bases, leaving 15 bases between them. This CDR3 has 14 residues. In germline, CDR1 is SGHRS, CDR2 YFSETQ.

The chain carries TRBV6-4 and TRBJ2-1; TRBD2 agrees at 14 bases. The CDR3 runs 15 residues. V shed 5 bases, J shed 8 bases, and the junction held 5 bases outside the gene matches. CDR1 is MRHNA, CDR2 SNTAGT, per germline. The CDR3 here is CASSRLAGGPDEQFF. Written as DNA, the CDR3 is TGTGCCAGCAGTCGACTAGCGGGGGGGCCCGATGAGCAGTTCTTC.